Listed here are 24 T cell receptor beta chains from one sample, sequenced in a study of post-analysis software for immune sequencing data. Each TCR beta cDNA library carried unique molecular identifiers. TCRdb recomputed calls from the PCR reads with MiXCR, one row per CDR3 protein. The sample has roughly 400,000 distinct CDR3 sequences, roughly 40% seen once. The antigens of these receptors remain unknown. Points from the study as a whole: The five TRBV segments detected at higher frequency in patients than in controls included TRBV5-6, TRBV5-1 and TRBV20-1.

Sequences were obtained from blood. These receptors were taken from a girl aged 2-10 years with multiple sclerosis.

This sequence joins TRBV7-2 and TRBJ2-1, with D perhaps TRBD2 (6 bases). The germline V and J ends were trimmed by 5 bases and 0 bases, with 14 bases remaining between them. Germline CDR1 reads SGHTA; CDR2 reads FQGNSA. This CDR3 is 16 amino acids long. CDR3 amino acids: CASSPPRDSSYNEQFF. In DNA form, the CDR3 reads TGTGCCAGCAGCCCCCCCCGGGACTCCTCCTACAATGAGCAGTTCTTC. Full variable domain (missing parts from reference TRBV7-2 and TRBJ2-1): GAGVSQSPSNKVTEKGKDVELRCDPISGHTALYWYRQSLGQGLEFLIYFQGNSAPDKSGLPSDRFSAERTGGSVSTLTIQRTQQEDSAVYLCASSPPRDSSYNEQFFGPGTRLTVL.

This clonotype was seen more than once but under ten times. The chain employs TRBV5-6 and TRBJ2-4; D possibly matches TRBD1 or TRBD2 (5 bases each). CDR1 and CDR2 (germline): SGHDT, YYEEEE. V shed 4 bases and J shed 7 bases, with 12 bases lying between them. The CDR3 is 13 residues long. This CDR3 is CASSRGAENIQYF. In DNA form, the CDR3 reads TGTGCCAGCAGCCGAGGGGCGGAGAACATTCAGTACTTC.

As for this clonotype: A much bigger clone sits one base away, suggesting this may be a read error. The V gene is TRBV28, the J gene TRBJ1-6, with 7 nucleotides matching TRBD1. Germline CDR1 reads MDHEN; CDR2 reads SYDVKM. The CDR3 has 14 amino acids. V lost 7 bases to trimming and J lost 7 bases; unmatched junction nucleotides: 7. The DNA for the CDR3 is TGTGCCAGCATCCTCACAGGGGACAATTCACCCCTCCACTTT. It yields the protein CASILTGDNSPLHF.

This clonotype turned up a few times. The J gene is TRBJ1-2, the V gene TRBV10-3; tentative D call: TRBD1 (5 bases). Germline CDR1 is ENHRY and CDR2 is SYGVKD. The CDR3 length is 14 residues. V lost 2 bases to trimming and J lost 8 bases, with 15 bases between them. CDR3 region: CAISEPGTPRGYTF. The CDR3 region has the DNA TGTGCCATCAGTGAGCCCGGGACCCCTCGAGGCTACACCTTC.

This chain uses TRBV6-5 with TRBJ2-5, with 9 bases lining up with TRBD2. CDR1 and CDR2 (germline): MNHEY, SVGAGI. Germline trimming cut 2 bases from V and 11 bases from J; bases unmatched to any gene: 18. The CDR3 spans 17 residues. The CDR3 nucleotides are TGTGCCAGCAGTTACCTCGATTCGGCGAGCGGGGGGCTTGAGCAGTACTTC. It translates to CASSYLDSASGGLEQYF.

This clonotype has a handful of counts. This CDR3 reads CSVGGGGSEKLFF. The CDR3 nucleotides read TGCAGCGTGGGGGGAGGGGGCAGTGAAAAACTGTTTTTT. V usage is TRBV29-1 and J usage is TRBJ1-4; TRBD1 agrees at 7 bases. V trimming: 6 bases; J trimming: 7 bases; junction bases outside the gene matches: 8. There are 13 residues in the CDR3. Looked up from germline, CDR1 is SQVTM and CDR2 is ANQGSEA.

The chain recombines TRBV7-2 with TRBJ1-2; 8 nucleotides align to TRBD1. With V trimmed by 4 bases and J by 6 bases, 7 bases remained unmatched. Looked up from germline, CDR1 is SGHTA and CDR2 is FQGNSA. The length of the CDR3 is 14 residues. CDR3 loop: CASSSKRTGHGYTF. The CDR3, as DNA: TGTGCCAGCAGCTCAAAGAGGACAGGGCATGGCTACACCTTC.

DNA for the CDR3: TGCAGTGCTGGACAGGGAAAGACAGGGAAGTACCAAGAGACCCAGTACTTC. Amino acids: CSAGQGKTGKYQETQYF. The genes are TRBV20-1 and TRBJ2-5; 8 bases match TRBD1. The CDR3 runs 17 residues. Germline CDR1 and CDR2: DFQATT and SNEGSKA (reference sequence). The V and J ends lost 5 bases and 0 bases, in that order; junction bases with no gene match: 14.

The chain employs TRBV10-3 and TRBJ2-5, with a possible D match to TRBD1 (5 bases). CDR1 is ENHRY, CDR2 SYGVKD, per germline. V lost 8 bases and J 11 bases, leaving 30 bases between the germline ends. The CDR3 loop spans 16 amino acids. The CDR3: CAIQSVQGSFKNKQYF. For the CDR3, the DNA is TGTGCCATCCAGTCCGTCCAGGGATCCTTTAAGAATAAGCAGTACTTC.

To note about this clonotype: At one boundary the junction diverges from the germline segment, which might be a read error. V gene TRBV7-3 combines with J gene TRBJ2-1; 8 bases map to TRBD1. The CDR3 length is 15 residues. Germline V gene lookup returns CDR1 SGHTA and CDR2 FQGTGA. The CDR3 spells CANSPRDRSNNEQFF. The DNA for the CDR3 is TGTGCCAACAGCCCCCGGGACAGGTCGAACAATGAGCAGTTCTTC.

The rearrangement links TRBV19 to TRBJ1-1; TRBD1 aligns across 7 bases. V lost 9 bases, J lost 0 bases, and 7 bases stayed unmatched. The CDR3 consists of 14 residues. Per the germline V gene, CDR1 is LNHDA and CDR2 is SQIVND (reference sequence). Written as DNA, the CDR3 is TGTGCCAGCTATGACAGGGTCATGAACACTGAAGCTTTCTTT. The encoded protein is CASYDRVMNTEAFF.

In its sample, this clonotype was seen a few times. The chain employs TRBV6-6 and TRBJ1-6; tentatively, D is TRBD1 (5 bases). The germline V gene encodes CDR1 MNHNY and CDR2 SVGAGI (reference sequence). V gave up 2 bases and J gave up 10 bases, with 21 bases separating them. The CDR3 sequence is 17 residues long. In nucleotides, the CDR3 is TGTGCCAGCAGTTACCCCCCCAGAGGAGGTGGGGCATCACCCCTCCACTTT. This gives the protein CASSYPPRGGGASPLHF.

This clonotype was counted only a few times. The J gene is TRBJ2-5, the V gene TRBV7-2; 9 bases align to TRBD2. V lost 2 bases and J lost 1; bases outside the gene matches: 8. This CDR3 has 17 residues. Germline loops: CDR1 SGHTA, CDR2 FQGNSA. The CDR3: CASSLLASGASQETQYF. In nucleotides, the CDR3 is TGTGCCAGCAGCTTATTGGCTAGCGGGGCCTCCCAAGAGACCCAGTACTTC.

J is TRBJ1-1 and V is TRBV6-2 or TRBV6-3; D unresolved. CDR3 length: 14 amino acids. V lost 2 bases and J 8 bases, leaving 15 bases between the germline ends. Germline values: CDR1 MNHEY, CDR2 SVGEGT. DNA for the CDR3: TGTGCCAGCAGTTACGAGGAGCGGATCCGAGAAGCTTTCTTT. This codes for CASSYEERIREAFF.

The chain has TRBV11-2 and TRBJ2-7; 9 nucleotides line up with TRBD1. Germline assignment: CDR1 SGHAT and CDR2 FQNNGV. V lost 6 bases to trimming and J lost 0 bases; unmatched junction nucleotides: 6. This CDR3 has 15 amino acids. The CDR3 DNA reads as TGTGCCAGCAGTTTAACGGACAGGGGCTCCTACGAGCAGTACTTC. The encoded protein is CASSLTDRGSYEQYF.

This clonotype has more than one count but fewer than ten. The J gene is TRBJ2-1, the V gene TRBV7-3; possible D gene TRBD2, 6 bases. Germline CDR1 reads SGHTA; CDR2 reads FQGTGA. This CDR3 region has 15 residues. Trimming cost V 3 bases and J 3 bases, with 12 bases left between them. CDR3 DNA: TGTGCCAGCAGCTTCGGGGGAGGAGGCTACAATGAGCAGTTCTTC. Translation gives CASSFGGGGYNEQFF.

The rearrangement joins TRBV29-1 to TRBJ1-4, with D maybe TRBD1 (5 bases). This CDR3 is 11 amino acids long. Trimming took off 5 bases at V and 8 bases at J, with 9 bases between the two ends. Germline lookup yields CDR1 SQVTM and CDR2 ANQGSEA. The CDR3, as DNA: TGCAGCGTTTGGGCAGGGGAAAAACTGTTTTTT. This encodes CSVWAGEKLFF.

The genes are TRBV5-1 and TRBJ2-1; the match to TRBD2 covers 9 bases. In germline, CDR1 is SGHRS, CDR2 YFSETQ. The CDR3 consists of 15 residues. V trimming: 4 bases; J trimming: 0 bases; junction bases outside the gene matches: 2. Here the CDR3 reads CASSDSGSSYNEQFF. The CDR3 bases are TGCGCCAGCAGCGATAGCGGGAGCTCCTACAATGAGCAGTTCTTC.

This clonotype was seen a handful of times. The chain recombines TRBV6-5 with TRBJ2-6, with D perhaps matching TRBD2 (5 bases). The CDR3 extends over 15 amino acids. V lost 4 bases to trimming and J lost 0 bases, with 7 bases between them. Per germline, CDR1 MNHEY and CDR2 SVGAGI. The CDR3 DNA sequence: TGTGCCAGCAGTTGGCGGGTCTCTGGGGCCAACGTCCTGACTTTC. This sequence encodes CASSWRVSGANVLTF.

The chain has TRBV12-3 or TRBV12-4 and TRBJ1-1; perhaps TRBD1 as D (5 bases). The CDR3 has 15 amino acids. V was clipped by 7 bases and J by 3 bases, with 18 bases between them. In DNA form, the CDR3 reads TGTGCCAGCACTTTGAGGGACCCGCGGGACACTGAAGCTTTCTTT. Translating gives CASTLRDPRDTEAFF.

The V gene is TRBV5-1, the J gene TRBJ2-3; unclear D gene. V lost 3 bases, J lost 3 bases, and 14 bases lay in between. The CDR3 is 15 residues long. Germline CDR1 reads SGHRS; CDR2 reads YFSETQ. CDR3 sequence (DNA): TGCGCCAGCAGCTCCGGTGGGCAACCTACAGATACGCAGTATTTT. The encoded protein is CASSSGGQPTDTQYF.

The rearrangement links TRBV12-3 or TRBV12-4 to TRBJ2-3; D perhaps matches TRBD1 (5 bases). Trimming left V 7 bases short and J 1 base short, with 15 bases between. The CDR3 runs to 15 residues. The chain's CDR3 is CASNAQALGTDTQYF. The CDR3 DNA sequence: TGTGCCAGCAATGCACAGGCGCTCGGCACAGATACGCAGTATTTT.

The J gene is TRBJ2-7, the V gene TRBV5-1; D may be TRBD2 (6 bases). Deletions cut 2 bases from V and 5 bases from J, with 20 bases between. Per germline, CDR1 SGHRS and CDR2 YFSETQ. This CDR3 spans 16 amino acids. CDR3 DNA sequence: TGCGCCAGCAGCTTTTTACAGGCAGGGAGGTCCCACGAGCAGTACTTC. It codes for CASSFLQAGRSHEQYF.

The chain combines TRBV10-1 with TRBJ2-3; D call uncertain. Trimming cost V 4 bases and J 0 bases, with 17 bases left between them. Germline CDR1 is WNHNN and CDR2 is SYGVQD (reference sequence). The CDR3 is 17 amino acids. The chain's CDR3 is CASSGSYGRKSTDTQYF. CDR3 bases: TGCGCCAGCAGTGGGTCGTACGGTCGGAAGAGCACAGATACGCAGTATTTT.